This T cell receptor (beta chain) is drawn from a study of OX40 agonist ivuxolimab in advanced cancers. Assay used: immunoSEQ multiplex PCR; TCRdb lists only in-frame clones, some missing. The table lists tens of thousands of clones, roughly 80% of them singletons, with roughly 23% in the top ten. This clone was counted only a few times. CDR1 and CDR2 from the germline V gene are DFQATT and SNEGSKA (reference sequence). CDR3 length equals 11 residues. The chain joins TRBV20-1 to TRBJ1-1; D perhaps matches TRBD1 (6 bases). Sequences were derived from CD4+ or CD8+ T cells sorted from blood, sampled in a trial of the OX40 agonist ivuxolimab. The receptor comes from an adult with an advanced solid tumor such as melanoma, head and neck, liver or kidney cancer. Written as DNA, the CDR3 is TGCAGCGCCACAGGGCTCCCTGAAGCTTTCTTT. Translated, it gives CSATGLPEAFF.